The T cell receptor beta chain described here comes from a study of CD8 T cell repertoires and HIV-1 epitope variants. Study details: Twenty-five autologous and known Gag and Nef epitope variant peptides each stimulated T cells separately. Epitopes were three Gag families plus Nef HW9 and YT9.

Study-level points and caveats: Under 10 TCR beta clonotypes were antigen-specific, more than five apparently recognizing autologous or escape variants.

A note on this clone: The antigen remains undetermined.

The germline V gene has CDR1 SQVTM and CDR2 ANQGSEA. J gave up 7 bases and V 3 bases, and 15 bases lay outside the gene matches. The CDR3 is made up of 15 amino acids. Sequencing of TCR beta CDR3 used immunoSEQ survey depth. Clones were sequenced by immunoSEQ multiplex PCR, and TCRdb holds only the in-frame ones, with some missing. The table lists roughly 100,000 clones, roughly 81% of them singletons. What was sequenced was uncultured baseline CD8+ T cells from peripheral blood mononuclear cells (PBMCs). The V call is TRBV29-1, the J call TRBJ2-7, with 7 bases fitting TRBD1. The sequence was collected from a male donor with HIV. CDR3 residues: CSVDSPGGHTTEQYF. The CDR3 nucleotides read TGCAGCGTTGATAGTCCAGGGGGTCACACAACGGAGCAGTACTTC.